These T cell receptor beta chains were read from a single sample in a study of spatial heterogeneity in lung cancer. TCRdb independently ran MiXCR on the 5' RACE reads; one entry per CDR3 protein. Found here are some 70,000 distinct CDR3 sequences, 10% to 15% of them singletons; the top ten hold roughly 6.7%. This specimen consisted of PBMCs, obtained at surgery. The receptors originated from a male donor with early-stage non-small cell lung cancer. The CDR3 runs from the conserved cysteine through the conserved F or W. A D gene is named only where the DNA matches it firmly. For some rows the clone size is stated as once, few or many, or as a class when expanded; others skip it.

V gene	D gene	J gene	clone size	CDR3 DNA	CDR3 protein
TRBV18	TRBD2	TRBJ2-1	-	TGTGCCAGCTCACCCGAGCGTTGGGGGGGTGAGCAGTTCTTC	CASSPERWGGEQFF
TRBV7-9	-	TRBJ2-7	few	TGTGCCAGCAGCCGGGCAGAATACGAGCAGTACTTC	CASSRAEYEQYF
TRBV30	-	TRBJ1-4	many	TGTGCCTGGAGCCCGAGTAATGAAAAACTGTTTTTT	CAWSPSNEKLFF
TRBV7-8	-	TRBJ2-7	few	TGTGCCAGCAGCCTGGACTCCGTGAGCTCCTACGAGCAGTACTTC	CASSLDSVSSYEQYF
TRBV6-4	-	TRBJ2-1	-	TGTGCCAGCAGTGAATCGTCTAGCTCCTACAATGAGCAGTTCTTC	CASSESSSSYNEQFF
TRBV11-2	TRBD2	TRBJ2-2	few	TGTGCCAGCAGCCCCGGACTAGTGTCCGGGGAGCTGTTTTTT	CASSPGLVSGELFF
TRBV11-2	TRBD2	TRBJ2-7	-	TGTGCCAGCAGGTGGGAGGGAACCTACGAGCAGTACTTC	CASRWEGTYEQYF
TRBV7-9	-	TRBJ2-2	few	TGTGCCAGCAGTAAGGATGGAATGATCGGGGAGCTGTTTTTT	CASSKDGMIGELFF
TRBV20-1	-	TRBJ2-1	many	TGCAGTGCACCCCCCCATATCAGCTCCTACAATGAGCAGTTCTTC	CSAPPHISSYNEQFF
TRBV6-7	-	TRBJ2-5	few	TGTGCCAGCAGTTACGGCCCAGCGATTCAAGAGACCCAGTACTTC	CASSYGPAIQETQYF
TRBV18	-	TRBJ2-3	-	TGTGCCAGCTCATACACTAGACCAGATACGCAGTATTTT	CASSYTRPDTQYF
TRBV20-1	-	TRBJ2-7	few	TGCAGTGTCCTAGCGGACAGCTCCTACGAGCAGTACTTC	CSVLADSSYEQYF
TRBV12-3/TRBV12-4	-	TRBJ2-2	few	TGTGCCAGCAGTCCTCCGGGTGTCACCGGGGAGCTGTTTTTT	CASSPPGVTGELFF
TRBV6-6	-	TRBJ1-1	-	TGTGCCAGCGGTGCTGTGGGGCGGACGAACACTGAAGCTTTCTTT	CASGAVGRTNTEAFF
TRBV6-1	-	TRBJ1-1	many	TGTGCCAGCAGTGCCACAGGGCGCCCGGTTTCTGAAGCTTTCTTT	CASSATGRPVSEAFF
TRBV13	-	TRBJ2-1	few	TGTGCCAGCCTTAATTCAGGGTACAATGAGCAGTTCTTC	CASLNSGYNEQFF